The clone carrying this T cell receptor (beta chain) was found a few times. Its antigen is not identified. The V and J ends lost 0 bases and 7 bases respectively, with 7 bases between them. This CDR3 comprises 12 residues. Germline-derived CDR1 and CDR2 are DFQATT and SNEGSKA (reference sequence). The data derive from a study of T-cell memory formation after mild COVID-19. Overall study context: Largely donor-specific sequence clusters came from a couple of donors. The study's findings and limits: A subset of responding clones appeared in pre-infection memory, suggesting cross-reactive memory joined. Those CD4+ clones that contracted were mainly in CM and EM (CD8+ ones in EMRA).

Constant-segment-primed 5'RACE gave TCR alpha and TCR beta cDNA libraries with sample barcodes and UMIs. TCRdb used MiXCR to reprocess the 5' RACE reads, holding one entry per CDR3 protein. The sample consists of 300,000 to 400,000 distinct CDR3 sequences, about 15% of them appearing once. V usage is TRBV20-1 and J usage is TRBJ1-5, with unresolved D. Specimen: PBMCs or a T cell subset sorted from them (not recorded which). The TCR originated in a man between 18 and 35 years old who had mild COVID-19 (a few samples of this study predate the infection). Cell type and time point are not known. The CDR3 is CSARDFRQPQHF. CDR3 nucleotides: TGCAGTGCTAGAGATTTTAGACAGCCCCAGCATTTT.